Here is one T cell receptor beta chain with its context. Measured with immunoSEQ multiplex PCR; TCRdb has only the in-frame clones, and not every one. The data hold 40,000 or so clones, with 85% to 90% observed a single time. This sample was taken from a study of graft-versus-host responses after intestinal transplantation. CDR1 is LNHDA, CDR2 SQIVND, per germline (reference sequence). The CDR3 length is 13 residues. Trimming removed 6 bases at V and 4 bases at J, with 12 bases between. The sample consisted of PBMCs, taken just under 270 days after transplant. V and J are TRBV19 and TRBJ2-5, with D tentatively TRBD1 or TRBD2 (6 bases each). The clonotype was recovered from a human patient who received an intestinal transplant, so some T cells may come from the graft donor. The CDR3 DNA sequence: TGTGCCAGTAGGTCGGGGGCATTAGAGACCCAGTACTTC. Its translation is CASRSGALETQYF.